Sequencing of this T cell receptor (beta chain) was carried out in a study of blood T cell repertoires in COVID-19. Study background: PBMCs, B-cell-depleted T cells, or T cells provided the cDNA or gDNA that made up the material.

This CDR3 has 14 residues. V lost 5 bases, J lost 7 bases, and 15 bases lay in between. Germline CDR1 is LNHNV and CDR2 is YYDKDF (reference sequence). Generated by immunoSEQ multiplex PCR, the TCRdb table keeps only in-frame clones and is missing some. The sample lists roughly 190,000 clones, around nine tenths occurring once. The sequence derives from a man in his 70s with acute or convalescent COVID-19. The sequenced sample consisted of peripheral blood. V usage is TRBV15 and J usage is TRBJ1-5, with D perhaps matching TRBD1 (6 bases). CDR3 region: CATSWQGLGQPQHF. CDR3 in DNA: TGTGCCACCAGCTGGCAGGGGTTAGGGCAGCCCCAGCATTTT.